A selection of T cell receptor beta chains follows, all from one sample in a study of OX40 agonist ivuxolimab in advanced cancers. Repertoires were generated with immunoSEQ multiplex PCR, while TCRdb's copy carries only in-frame clones and drops some. The repertoire holds over 80,000 clones, with approximately 90% as singletons. The sequenced sample was CD4+ or CD8+ T cells sorted from blood, obtained in a trial of the OX40 agonist ivuxolimab. The origin of the receptors is an adult with an advanced solid tumor such as melanoma, head and neck, liver or kidney cancer. Each CDR3 is given with its conserved first and last residue. A D gene is named only where the DNA matches it firmly. Clone size is stated in some rows and not others, as once, few, many or a class when expanded.

size: once
D: TRBD2
J: TRBJ2-3
V: TRBV7-8
DNA: TGTGCCAGCAGCTTAGATCGGACTAGCGGGAGAGGCGCAGATACGCAGTATTTT
CDR3: CASSLDRTSGRGADTQYF

size: .
D: TRBD1
J: TRBJ2-7
V: TRBV19
DNA: TGTGCCAGTAGTCCGATAACAGGGGGCTACGAGCAGTACTTC
CDR3: CASSPITGGYEQYF

size: .
D: TRBD2
J: TRBJ2-1
V: TRBV29-1
DNA: TGCAGCGTTGATGTCGGACTAGCGGGACTGGAGCAGTTCTTC
CDR3: CSVDVGLAGLEQFF

size: once
D: .
J: TRBJ2-3
V: TRBV30
DNA: TGTGCCTGGAATTTGGCAGGGAGGTCTCCGCAGTATTTT
CDR3: CAWNLAGRSPQYF

size: .
D: .
J: TRBJ2-5
V: TRBV7-2
DNA: TGTGCCAGCAGCTTTGGGCAAGAGACCCAGTACTTC
CDR3: CASSFGQETQYF

size: .
D: .
J: TRBJ1-2
V: TRBV6-5
DNA: TGTGCCAGCAGCTGGGCCCCCGGCTATGGCTACACCTTC
CDR3: CASSWAPGYGYTF

size: .
D: TRBD2
J: TRBJ2-7
V: TRBV25-1
DNA: TGTGCCAGCCGGGGGAGCGGGATATACGAGCAGTACTTC
CDR3: CASRGSGIYEQYF

size: .
D: TRBD2
J: TRBJ2-7
V: TRBV18
DNA: TGTGCCAGCTCACCACCACTTAGGGCGGGAGTCGAGCAGTACTTC
CDR3: CASSPPLRAGVEQYF

size: .
D: .
J: TRBJ1-4
V: TRBV28
DNA: TGTGCCAGCTTTGACAGCGTAAATGGAAAACTGTTTTTT
CDR3: CASFDSVNGKLFF

size: .
D: TRBD1
J: TRBJ1-1
V: TRBV27
DNA: TGTGCCGGCGGACAGGACAACACTGAAGCTTTCTTT
CDR3: CAGGQDNTEAFF

size: few
D: TRBD1
J: TRBJ1-2
V: TRBV28
DNA: TGTGCCAGCAGTTCCGCCGCCGGGACAGGGTCGTTCTATGGCTACACCTTC
CDR3: CASSSAAGTGSFYGYTF

size: .
D: TRBD1
J: TRBJ2-7
V: TRBV28
DNA: TGTGCCAGCAGTTTATACCTGGGGACAGACGAGCAGTACTTC
CDR3: CASSLYLGTDEQYF

size: .
D: .
J: TRBJ2-5
V: TRBV29-1
DNA: TGCAGCGTCACCAGGGGAAGCGGGATACAAGAGACCCAGTACTTC
CDR3: CSVTRGSGIQETQYF

size: .
D: .
J: TRBJ1-1
V: TRBV28
DNA: TGTGCCAGCAGTTTATCTTATGGGCAGGGGACTGAAGCTTTCTTT
CDR3: CASSLSYGQGTEAFF

size: .
D: .
J: TRBJ2-7
V: TRBV5-1
DNA: TGCGCCAGCTCTACCGGACCAGGGGGGGCCGAGCAGTACTTC
CDR3: CASSTGPGGAEQYF

size: .
D: .
J: TRBJ1-1
V: TRBV27
DNA: TGTGCCAGCAGTTTTGTCGGGAACACTGAAGCTTTCTTT
CDR3: CASSFVGNTEAFF

size: .
D: .
J: TRBJ2-6
V: TRBV19
DNA: TGTGCCAGTACTGGGGCCAACGTCCTGACTTTC
CDR3: CASTGANVLTF

size: .
D: .
J: TRBJ2-1
V: TRBV7-9
DNA: TGTGCCAGCAGCTTAGCGGGCTTTGGGAACAATGAGCAGTTCTTC
CDR3: CASSLAGFGNNEQFF

size: .
D: TRBD2
J: TRBJ2-1
V: TRBV7-3
DNA: TGTGCCAGCAGCTTAATCCCTAGCGGGACGTACCAGTCCTACAATGAGCAGTTCTTC
CDR3: CASSLIPSGTYQSYNEQFF

size: .
D: .
J: TRBJ2-2
V: TRBV7-9
DNA: TGTGCCAGCAGCCTCGACAGTGGTTACACCGGGGAGCTGTTTTTT
CDR3: CASSLDSGYTGELFF

size: .
D: .
J: TRBJ2-1
V: TRBV15
DNA: TGTGCCACCAGCCCTGCCTACGTTTCCTACAATGAGCAGTTCTTC
CDR3: CATSPAYVSYNEQFF

size: .
D: .
J: TRBJ1-5
V: TRBV27
DNA: TGTGCCAGCAGTTTAAGGACGGGACAGCCCCAGCATTTT
CDR3: CASSLRTGQPQHF

size: .
D: TRBD1
J: TRBJ2-5
V: TRBV5-4
DNA: TGTGCCAGCAGCACTAGGGACAGCCAAGAGACCCAGTACTTC
CDR3: CASSTRDSQETQYF

size: .
D: TRBD1
J: TRBJ2-1
V: TRBV5-5
DNA: TGTGCCAGCAGCCTCGGGACAGCTTACAATGAGCAGTTCTTC
CDR3: CASSLGTAYNEQFF

size: .
D: .
J: TRBJ2-3
V: TRBV19
DNA: TGTGCCAGTAGTATATTGAGGGGCAATACGCAGTATTTT
CDR3: CASSILRGNTQYF

size: .
D: TRBD2
J: TRBJ2-2
V: TRBV7-2
DNA: TGTGCCAGCAGCTTAGTAGGGAGCGGGAGTTTCACCGGGGAGCTGTTTTTT
CDR3: CASSLVGSGSFTGELFF

size: .
D: .
J: TRBJ1-5
V: TRBV6-5
DNA: TGTGCCAGCAGTTCTGCGGATGGGGGCAGGCGGCCCCAGCATTTT
CDR3: CASSSADGGRRPQHF

size: .
D: TRBD2
J: TRBJ2-5
V: TRBV27
DNA: TGTGCCAGCAGTTTGACTAGCGGAGAGGGAGAGACCCAGTACTTC
CDR3: CASSLTSGEGETQYF

size: .
D: .
J: TRBJ2-3
V: TRBV19
DNA: TGTGCCAGTAGTCTGGCTTTGGATACGCAGTATTTT
CDR3: CASSLALDTQYF

size: .
D: .
J: TRBJ1-5
V: TRBV18
DNA: TGTGCCAGCTCACCAGGGGCAATCAATCAGCCCCAGCATTTT
CDR3: CASSPGAINQPQHF

size: .
D: TRBD1
J: TRBJ2-7
V: TRBV27
DNA: TGTGCCAGCAGTTTATCTTGGACAGGGTCCTACGAGCAGTACTTC
CDR3: CASSLSWTGSYEQYF

size: .
D: .
J: TRBJ1-5
V: TRBV2
DNA: TGTGCCAGCGGAGATGATAGTCAGCCCCAGCATTTT
CDR3: CASGDDSQPQHF

size: .
D: TRBD1
J: TRBJ1-2
V: TRBV19
DNA: TGTGCCAGTAGAAATCCTGCAGGGGGCGGCTACACCTTC
CDR3: CASRNPAGGGYTF

size: .
D: TRBD1
J: TRBJ2-7
V: TRBV5-5
DNA: TGTGCCAGCAGCTCGGGGACAGGGATCTACGAGCAGTACTTC
CDR3: CASSSGTGIYEQYF

size: .
D: TRBD1
J: TRBJ1-2
V: TRBV30
DNA: TGTGCCTGGAGAGAAAGGGGACAGGGGGCTTATGGCTACACCTTC
CDR3: CAWRERGQGAYGYTF

size: .
D: .
J: TRBJ1-4
V: TRBV5-1
DNA: TGCGCCAGCACCCAAGGGGGGGCTGAAGATGAAAAACTGTTTTTT
CDR3: CASTQGGAEDEKLFF

size: .
D: .
J: TRBJ1-1
V: TRBV5-1
DNA: TGCGCCAGCAGCTTGGGGGATAGGTTCGCTGAAGCTTTCTTT
CDR3: CASSLGDRFAEAFF

size: .
D: TRBD1
J: TRBJ1-6
V: TRBV7-2
DNA: TGTGCCAGCAGACGAAAAACCAGGGGGGCTAATTCACCCCTCCACTTT
CDR3: CASRRKTRGANSPLHF

size: few
D: .
J: TRBJ1-4
V: TRBV6-6
DNA: TGTGCCAGCAGTTTCTGGGCGGAAAATGAAAAACTGTTTTTT
CDR3: CASSFWAENEKLFF

size: .
D: .
J: TRBJ2-7
V: TRBV4-2
DNA: TGTGCCAGCAGCTCAGGACTGGGTTTCAACGAGCAGTACTTC
CDR3: CASSSGLGFNEQYF

size: .
D: .
J: TRBJ1-4
V: TRBV28
DNA: TGTGCCAGCAGTTTAGGAGGAGACGTTGAAAAACTGTTTTTT
CDR3: CASSLGGDVEKLFF

size: .
D: .
J: TRBJ2-7
V: TRBV6-1
DNA: TGTGCCAGCAGCGACAAGGGGGATGAGCAGTACTTC
CDR3: CASSDKGDEQYF

size: .
D: TRBD2
J: TRBJ2-1
V: TRBV7-2
DNA: TGTGCCAGCAGCTTACGGTCCGCGGGAGCTCATGAGCAGTTCTTC
CDR3: CASSLRSAGAHEQFF

size: .
D: TRBD1
J: TRBJ1-2
V: TRBV6-5
DNA: TGTGCCAGCATCTACGGGACAGGGGGCGATGGCTACACCTTC
CDR3: CASIYGTGGDGYTF

size: once
D: TRBD1
J: TRBJ2-3
V: TRBV19
DNA: TGTGCCAGTACAAACAGGGGGCGGGTGGGCGATACGCAGTATTTT
CDR3: CASTNRGRVGDTQYF

size: once
D: .
J: TRBJ1-1
V: TRBV6-5
DNA: TGTGCCAGCAGTTACGGGCCCGGGGGGAAGGCTGAAGCTTTCTTT
CDR3: CASSYGPGGKAEAFF

size: .
D: .
J: TRBJ2-5
V: TRBV15
DNA: TGTGCCACCAGCCCCCATGTGCAGGGGTCAGAGACCCAGTACTTC
CDR3: CATSPHVQGSETQYF

size: .
D: .
J: TRBJ2-3
V: TRBV5-1
DNA: TGCGCCAGCAGCTTGTTGGGCGGATCCACAGATACGCAGTATTTT
CDR3: CASSLLGGSTDTQYF

size: .
D: .
J: TRBJ2-7
V: TRBV7-2
DNA: TGTGCCAGCAGCTTAGGACTATTCCCCTACGAGCAGTACTTC
CDR3: CASSLGLFPYEQYF

size: once
D: .
J: TRBJ1-2
V: TRBV28
DNA: TGTGCCACCATAGAGAGGACAGCACGTAACTATGGCTACACCTTC
CDR3: CATIERTARNYGYTF

size: few
D: TRBD1
J: TRBJ2-7
V: TRBV10-3
DNA: TGTGCCATCAGTGGGAGGACAGGGTCCCCCTACGAGCAGTACTTC
CDR3: CAISGRTGSPYEQYF

size: .
D: .
J: TRBJ2-3
V: TRBV21-1
DNA: TGTGCCAGCAGCAACCTCACTAACCCTCTCCTCGGGACTAGCGGGAGGGCATCAGATACGCAGTATTTT
CDR3: CASSNLTNPLLGTSGRASDTQYF

size: .
D: TRBD1
J: TRBJ1-1
V: TRBV18
DNA: TGTGCCAGCTCACCACCGAACAGGGGTCTACTCTTGAACACTGAAGCTTTCTTT
CDR3: CASSPPNRGLLLNTEAFF

size: .
D: TRBD1
J: TRBJ1-1
V: TRBV4-1
DNA: TGCGCCAGCAGCCAAGAAGGGACAGGGGGCCAGGAAGCTTTCTTT
CDR3: CASSQEGTGGQEAFF

size: .
D: TRBD2
J: TRBJ2-7
V: TRBV7-2
DNA: TGTGCCAGCAGCCAGACTAGCGGGATGCGGAACGAGCAGTACTTC
CDR3: CASSQTSGMRNEQYF

size: .
D: .
J: TRBJ1-1
V: TRBV5-1
DNA: TGCGCCAGCAGCTGGAATATCGCAAACACTGAAGCTTTCTTT
CDR3: CASSWNIANTEAFF

size: .
D: .
J: TRBJ2-5
V: TRBV29-1
DNA: TGCAGCGGGTCGGACAGTAGGGAGACCCAGTACTTC
CDR3: CSGSDSRETQYF